The 20 T cell receptor beta chains reported below all come from one sample, sequenced in a study of T cells in Graves' hyperthyroidism and ophthalmopathy. Researchers took RNA transcripts and amplified the TCR beta CDR3 regions from them. First-round RT-PCR of the TCR CDR3 relied on the HTBI primer set. TCRdb redid the calling of the multiplex PCR reads with MiXCR, one entry per CDR3 protein. This sample yields around 250,000 distinct CDR3 sequences, of which about 14% are seen a single time; 13% belongs to the top ten. Input material: blood. The source is a middle-aged woman with Graves' hyperthyroidism that later progressed to Graves' ophthalmopathy.

This clonotype was detected ten times or more. This rearrangement joins TRBV27 to TRBJ2-1, with 9 bases aligning to TRBD2. Trimming at V came to 0 bases and at J to 2 bases, leaving 5 bases not matched to a gene. The CDR3 extends over 17 amino acids. Germline V gene sequence: CDR1 MNHEY, CDR2 SMNVEV (reference sequence). The CDR3 DNA sequence: TGTGCCAGCAGTTTATCTCAAATAGCGGGAGCCTACAATGAGCAGTTCTTC. Translated, it gives CASSLSQIAGAYNEQFF.

The V call is TRBV6-2 or TRBV6-3, the J call TRBJ1-1; a weak D match, TRBD1 (5 bases). Between the trimmed V and J ends, which lost 4 bases and 0 bases, there was a span of 12 bases. Germline V gives CDR1 MNHEY, CDR2 SVGEGT. CDR3 length equals 15 residues. The CDR3 here is CASSLPRQMNTEAFF. CDR3 DNA: TGTGCCAGCAGTTTGCCTCGACAGATGAACACTGAAGCTTTCTTT.

This clonotype turned up a few times. The CDR3 sequence: CSARGDTGELFF. In DNA form, the CDR3 reads TGCAGTGCTAGGGGGGACACCGGGGAGCTGTTTTTT. The chain is built from TRBV20-1 and TRBJ2-2; D possibly uses TRBD1 or TRBD2 (5 bases each). Germline V gene data show CDR1 as DFQATT and CDR2 as SNEGSKA (reference sequence). Trimming removed 3 bases at V and 3 bases at J, with 5 bases between. CDR3 length: 12 residues.

The chain recombines TRBV12-3 or TRBV12-4 with TRBJ2-1, with D tentatively TRBD1 (5 bases). The V end was cut by 5 bases, the J end by 5 bases, with 13 bases between. The CDR3 has 14 residues. The chain's CDR3 is CASSIRTNHNEQFF. For the CDR3, the DNA is TGTGCCAGCAGTATAAGGACAAACCACAATGAGCAGTTCTTC.

This clonotype came up many times. The CDR3 spells CASRGRGRAPYEQYF. The CDR3 DNA reads as TGTGCCAGCAGGGGTCGGGGGAGGGCCCCCTACGAGCAGTACTTC. The chain links TRBV28 to TRBJ2-7; 7 positions agree with TRBD2. The CDR3 totals 15 residues. With 6 bases clipped from V and 2 bases from J, the junction kept 10 bases outside the gene matches. Germline CDR1 MDHEN, CDR2 SYDVKM.

Concerning this clonotype: One junction end does not reproduce the germline sequence, and a read error may be involved. This chain joins TRBV19 and TRBJ2-2, with TRBD2 matching 7 bases. This CDR3 contains 13 residues. Germline V gene lookup returns CDR1 LNHDA and CDR2 SQIVND (reference sequence). Written as DNA, the CDR3 is TGTACCAGTAGTATTGGGGGGGCCGGGGAGCTGTTTTTT. This encodes CTSSIGGAGELFF. Based on the CDR3 plus reference TRBV19 and TRBJ2-2, the full variable domain is DGGITQSPKYLFRKEGQNVTLSCEQNLNHDAMYWYRQDPGQGLRLIYYSQIVNDFQKGDIAEGYSVSREKKESFPLTVTSAQKNPTAFYLCTSSIGGAGELFFGEGSRLTVL.

J is TRBJ1-5 and V is TRBV4-1, with D tentatively TRBD1 (6 bases). The CDR3 is 16 amino acids. Germline loops: CDR1 MGHRA, CDR2 YSYEKL. V was clipped by 2 bases and J by 4 bases, with 15 bases between them. The DNA for the CDR3 is TGCGCCAGCAGCCAACACCGGGACACTAAGAATCAGCCCCAGCATTTT. Amino acids: CASSQHRDTKNQPQHF.

This clonotype was detected many times. One end of the junction is discordant with germline, which a read error may explain. The rearrangement joins TRBV9 to TRBJ2-7; no clear D. CDR3 length equals 14 residues. Germline-derived CDR1 and CDR2 are SGDLS and YYNGEE. The CDR3 here is CASSVDVYSYDQYF. CDR3 DNA sequence: TGTGCCAGCAGCGTAGACGTCTACTCCTACGATCAGTACTTC.

This clonotype was seen repeatedly, ten times or more. The chain carries TRBV28 and TRBJ2-3; D call uncertain. V lost 4 bases, J lost 6 bases, and 8 bases lay in between. The CDR3 loop spans 12 amino acids. The germline V gene encodes CDR1 MDHEN and CDR2 SYDVKM. The CDR3 DNA is TGTGCCAGCAGTTCTAATTCCGATACGCAGTATTTT. It yields the protein CASSSNSDTQYF.

This clonotype occurred many times. V and J are TRBV19 and TRBJ2-3, with 8 bases lining up with TRBD2. This CDR3 is 16 amino acids long. V shed 1 base and J 2 bases; nucleotides not matched to a gene: 5. Germline V CDR1 and CDR2: LNHDA, SQIVND (reference sequence). CDR3 region: CASSIVAGGNTDTQYF. The CDR3 DNA follows: TGTGCCAGTAGTATAGTTGCGGGAGGAAACACAGATACGCAGTATTTT. Drawing the rest from reference TRBV19 and TRBJ2-3, the complete variable domain is DGGITQSPKYLFRKEGQNVTLSCEQNLNHDAMYWYRQDPGQGLRLIYYSQIVNDFQKGDIAEGYSVSREKKESFPLTVTSAQKNPTAFYLCASSIVAGGNTDTQYFGPGTRLTVL.

This clonotype was counted at least ten times. This rearrangement joins TRBV6-1 to TRBJ2-1; weak D call: TRBD1 (6 bases). Trimming stripped 6 bases from V and 7 bases from J, with 13 bases between. The germline V gene has CDR1 MNHNS and CDR2 SASEGT. The CDR3 has 13 amino acids. Here the CDR3 reads CASSPGQYNEQFF. The CDR3 bases are TGTGCCAGCAGCCCCGGACAGTATAATGAGCAGTTCTTC.

This clonotype has ten or more counts. The genes are TRBV20-1 and TRBJ1-1, with TRBD1 as a possible D gene (6 bases). V lost 3 bases and J lost 0, with 17 bases in between. The CDR3 covers 16 residues. Germline V gene lookup returns CDR1 DFQATT and CDR2 SNEGSKA (reference sequence). CDR3 amino acids: CSARPRRGVVNTEAFF. CDR3 DNA: TGCAGTGCTAGGCCGCGCAGGGGCGTGGTGAACACTGAAGCTTTCTTT.

J is TRBJ1-3 and V is TRBV20-1; maybe TRBD1 (5 bases). The germline V and J ends were trimmed by 1 base and 7 bases, with 17 bases remaining between them. CDR1 and CDR2 from the germline V gene are DFQATT and SNEGSKA (reference sequence). The CDR3 runs to 15 residues. The DNA of the CDR3 is TGCAGTGCTAGAGGCCGCTCCCAGGGTGCGAACACCATATATTTT. This sequence encodes CSARGRSQGANTIYF.

The chain recombines TRBV27 with TRBJ2-7; D perhaps matches TRBD2 (6 bases). The CDR3 spans 16 residues. The V end lost 2 bases, the J end lost 7 bases, and 21 bases lay between the germline ends. Germline V lookup: CDR1 MNHEY, CDR2 SMNVEV (reference sequence). CDR3 DNA: TGTGCCAGCAGTTTAGTGTCTAGCGCCAGAGTCGGTGAGCAGTACTTC. Translation: CASSLVSSARVGEQYF.

The J gene is TRBJ1-5, the V gene TRBV6-5; no clear D. The CDR3 is made up of 16 amino acids. Germline V gene sequence: CDR1 MNHEY, CDR2 SVGAGI. V shed 4 bases and J shed 5 bases, with 18 bases lying between them. The CDR3 region is CASSLGTATSYQPQHF. CDR3 DNA: TGTGCCAGCAGTTTGGGCACAGCGACAAGCTATCAGCCCCAGCATTTT.

In this sample, this clonotype turned up a few times. The chain links TRBV5-1 to TRBJ2-6; TRBD1 agrees at 8 bases. CDR3 length equals 18 residues. Germline V gene sequence: CDR1 SGHRS, CDR2 YFSETQ. J lost 0 bases, V lost 2 bases, and 7 bases had no gene match. CDR3 protein: CASSFWDRSHSGANVLTF. The CDR3 nucleotides are TGCGCCAGCAGCTTTTGGGACAGGAGCCACTCTGGGGCCAACGTCCTGACTTTC.

This clonotype was counted ten times or more. The chain joins TRBV11-2 to TRBJ1-1; no firm D call. Per the germline V gene, CDR1 is SGHAT and CDR2 is FQNNGV. This CDR3 contains 13 residues. The V end was cut by 1 base, the J end by 6 bases, with 9 bases between. CDR3 in amino acids: CASSLVPAAEAFF. CDR3 DNA: TGTGCCAGCAGCTTAGTCCCTGCGGCTGAAGCTTTCTTT. The full variable domain, its missing parts supplied by reference TRBV11-2 and TRBJ1-1, is EAGVAQSPRYKIIEKRQSVAFWCNPISGHATLYWYQQILGQGPKLLIQFQNNGVVDDSQLPKDRFSAERLKGVDSTLKIQPAKLEDSAVYLCASSLVPAAEAFFGQGTRLTVV.

This clonotype was seen many times. V usage is TRBV19 and J usage is TRBJ1-2, with D perhaps TRBD1 (6 bases). In germline, CDR1 is LNHDA, CDR2 SQIVND (reference sequence). The CDR3 covers 13 residues. Trimming stripped 6 bases from V and 4 bases from J, with 12 bases between. The CDR3 region is CASRPTGFYGYTF. The CDR3 region has the DNA TGTGCCAGTAGACCAACAGGGTTCTATGGCTACACCTTC. Supplemented by reference TRBV19 and TRBJ1-2, the full variable domain reads DGGITQSPKYLFRKEGQNVTLSCEQNLNHDAMYWYRQDPGQGLRLIYYSQIVNDFQKGDIAEGYSVSREKKESFPLTVTSAQKNPTAFYLCASRPTGFYGYTFGSGTRLTVV.

This clonotype has only a few counts. The V call is TRBV19, the J call TRBJ1-5; D perhaps matches TRBD1 (6 bases). The CDR3 contains 15 residues. The V gene lost 7 bases and the J gene lost 2 bases, with 15 bases spanning the gap. The germline V gene encodes CDR1 LNHDA and CDR2 SQIVND (reference sequence). Here the CDR3 reads CASTLGGKGNQPQHF. For the CDR3, the DNA is TGTGCCAGTACCTTAGGGGGGAAAGGCAATCAGCCCCAGCATTTT. The whole variable domain, remainder taken from reference TRBV19 and TRBJ1-5, is DGGITQSPKYLFRKEGQNVTLSCEQNLNHDAMYWYRQDPGQGLRLIYYSQIVNDFQKGDIAEGYSVSREKKESFPLTVTSAQKNPTAFYLCASTLGGKGNQPQHFGDGTRLSIL.

At least ten counts were recorded for this clonotype. V usage is TRBV5-1 and J usage is TRBJ2-2; D remains unclear. The CDR3 spans 16 residues. Trimming took 1 base from V and 0 from J, leaving 10 bases between them. Germline V gene data show CDR1 as SGHRS and CDR2 as YFSETQ. CDR3 coding DNA: TGCGCCAGCAGCTTGAGTAGCCCATCGAACACCGGGGAGCTGTTTTTT. This translates into CASSLSSPSNTGELFF.